This TCR beta chain came from a study of beta chain features in type 1 diabetes. Study outcomes and limitations: Moderately but significantly shorter TCRB CDR3s were found in Type 1 diabetes patients in all four CD4+ subsets. Sampled from patients, naive, central memory and Treg TCRB repertoires appeared more similar than those sampled from healthy donors.

Concerning this clone itself: The target antigen is unknown. The junction does not match germline at one end; this may be a read error.

Of the isolated RNA, all was reverse transcribed, and so the sequenced material was expressed TCRB transcripts. TCRdb's copy holds only in-frame clones and misses some; the assay was immunoSEQ multiplex PCR. This sample carries hundreds of thousands of clones, 30% of them seen once, and the ten largest clones take 0.065%. CDR1 and CDR2 from the germline V gene are GTSNPN and SVGIG (reference sequence). This CDR3 comprises 11 residues. The sequence was obtained from a man between 18 and 29 years old in good health. V gene TRBV30 combines with J gene TRBJ2-1; 8 bases align to TRBD2. Sample: naive CD4+ T cells from blood. For the CDR3, the DNA is TGTGCCTGGAGTGTCGGGGGGGCAGTGATCTTC. Translating it yields CAWSVGGAVIF. The whole variable domain, remainder taken from reference TRBV30 and TRBJ2-1, is SQTIHQWPATLVQPVGSPLSLECTVEGTSNPNLYWYRQAAGRGLQLLFYSVGIGQISSEVPQNLSASRPQDRQFILSSKKLLLSDSGFYLCAWSVGGAVIFGPGTRLTVL.